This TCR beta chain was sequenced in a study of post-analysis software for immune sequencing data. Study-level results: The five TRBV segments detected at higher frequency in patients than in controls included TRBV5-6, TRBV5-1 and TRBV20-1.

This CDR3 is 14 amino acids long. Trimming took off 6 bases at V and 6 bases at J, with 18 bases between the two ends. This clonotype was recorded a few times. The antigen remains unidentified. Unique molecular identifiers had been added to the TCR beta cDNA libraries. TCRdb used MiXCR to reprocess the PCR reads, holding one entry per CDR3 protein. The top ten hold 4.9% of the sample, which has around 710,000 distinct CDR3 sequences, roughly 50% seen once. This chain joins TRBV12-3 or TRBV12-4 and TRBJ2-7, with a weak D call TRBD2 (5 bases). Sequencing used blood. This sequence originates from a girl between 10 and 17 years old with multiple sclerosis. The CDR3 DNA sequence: TGTGCCAGCAGCCTCATTATAGAGGGTGGCGAGCAGTACTTC. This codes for CASSLIIEGGEQYF.